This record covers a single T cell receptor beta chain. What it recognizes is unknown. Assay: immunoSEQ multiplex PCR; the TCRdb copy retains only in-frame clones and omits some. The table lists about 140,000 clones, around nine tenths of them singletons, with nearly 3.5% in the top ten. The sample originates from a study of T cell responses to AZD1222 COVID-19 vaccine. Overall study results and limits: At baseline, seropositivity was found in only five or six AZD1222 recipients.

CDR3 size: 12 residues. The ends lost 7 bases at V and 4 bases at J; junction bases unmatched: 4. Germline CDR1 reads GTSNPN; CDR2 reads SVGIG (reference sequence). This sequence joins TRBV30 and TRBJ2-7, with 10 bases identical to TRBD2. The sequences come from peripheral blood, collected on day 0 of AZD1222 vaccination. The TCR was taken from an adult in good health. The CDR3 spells CASGLAVYEQYF. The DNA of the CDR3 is TGTGCCTCCGGACTAGCGGTTTACGAGCAGTACTTC.